Following are 31 T cell receptor beta chains from one sample sequenced in a study of OX40 agonist ivuxolimab in advanced cancers. Only in-frame clones appear in the TCRdb table, and some are missing; sequencing was by immunoSEQ multiplex PCR. The table includes under 70,000 clones, around 87% detected once. Specimen: CD4+ or CD8+ T cells sorted from blood, collected in a trial of the OX40 agonist ivuxolimab. Receptors were obtained from an adult with an advanced solid tumor such as melanoma, head and neck, liver or kidney cancer.

The chain links TRBV27 to TRBJ2-3; no clear D gene. V was cut by 4 bases and J by 1 base, with 12 bases left in between. From germline, CDR1 is MNHEY and CDR2 SMNVEV (reference sequence). The length of the CDR3 is 15 residues. The CDR3 protein is CASSYGWSGTDTQYF. The CDR3 coding sequence is TGTGCCAGCAGTTATGGGTGGTCAGGCACAGATACGCAGTATTTT.

This rearrangement joins TRBV19 to TRBJ1-6; D is undetermined. The CDR3 is 16 residues long. The germline V and J ends were trimmed by 1 base and 7 bases, with 14 bases remaining between them. Germline lookup yields CDR1 LNHDA and CDR2 SQIVND (reference sequence). CDR3 nucleotides: TGTGCCAGTAGTATAGGACCTCCTGGGATGAATTCACCCCTCCACTTT. Translated: CASSIGPPGMNSPLHF.

The chain has TRBV6-1 and TRBJ1-1, with D possibly matching TRBD1 (5 bases). The CDR3 loop spans 15 amino acids. Germline values: CDR1 MNHNS, CDR2 SASEGT. The germline V and J ends were trimmed by 0 bases and 4 bases, with 12 bases remaining between them. The CDR3 bases are TGTGCCAGCAGTGAAGCCGGGACCTTGGGCACTGAAGCTTTCTTT. Its protein product is CASSEAGTLGTEAFF.

The rearrangement links TRBV6-5 to TRBJ1-5; D is perhaps TRBD1 (5 bases). This CDR3 spans 13 amino acids. Germline values: CDR1 MNHEY, CDR2 SVGAGI. Deletions cut 0 bases from V and 8 bases from J, with 8 bases between. The CDR3 DNA follows: TGTGCCAGCAGTTACTCCCCGGGGGAGCCCCAGCATTTT. Encoded protein: CASSYSPGEPQHF.

The chain has TRBV28 and TRBJ1-2; 7 bases map to TRBD1. V lost 3 bases and J lost 1; bases outside the gene matches: 2. In germline, CDR1 is MDHEN, CDR2 SYDVKM. The length of the CDR3 is 14 residues. In DNA form, the CDR3 reads TGTGCCAGCAGTTTGGGACAGCGTAACTATGGCTACACCTTC. Protein product: CASSLGQRNYGYTF.

The gene calls are TRBV7-7 and TRBJ2-2; TRBD1 agrees at 8 bases. With 5 bases clipped from V and 0 bases from J, the junction kept 8 bases outside the gene matches. The germline V gene has CDR1 SSHAT and CDR2 FNYEAQ (reference sequence). This CDR3 comprises 17 residues. The CDR3 bases are TGTGCCAGCAGCCCCTTGCCGGGACAGGCGAACACCGGGGAGCTGTTTTTT. It translates to CASSPLPGQANTGELFF.

This chain joins TRBV10-1 and TRBJ2-5; TRBD1 aligns across 12 bases. V was pared by 0 bases and J by 4 bases, with 15 bases of the junction left unmatched. The CDR3 totals 20 residues. CDR1 and CDR2 (germline): WNHNN, SYGVQD (reference sequence). In nucleotides, the CDR3 is TGCGCCAGCAGTGAGTCGAAGTGGGGACAGGGGGCGAATTGGTCAGAGACCCAGTACTTC. Its translation: CASSESKWGQGANWSETQYF.

A few counts support this clone. V and J are TRBV27 and TRBJ1-6, with D unresolved. Germline loops: CDR1 MNHEY, CDR2 SMNVEV (reference sequence). V was clipped by 9 bases and J by 7 bases, with 16 bases between them. The CDR3 has 14 amino acids. The CDR3 protein is CASSGNSLNSPLHF. The DNA for the CDR3 is TGTGCCAGTTCCGGAAACTCCTTGAATTCACCCCTCCACTTT.

CDR3 amino acids: CASSLGTTMNTEAFF. In DNA, the CDR3 is TGTGCCAGCTCACTCGGGACAACCATGAACACTGAAGCTTTCTTT. The rearrangement joins TRBV18 to TRBJ1-1; TRBD1 is a possible D gene (6 bases). Germline V gives CDR1 KGHSH, CDR2 LQKENI. The ends were cut back, 4 bases at V and 0 bases at J, with 12 bases in the middle. The CDR3 sequence is 15 residues long.

This clone occurred a few times. The J gene is TRBJ2-1, the V gene TRBV14, with D possibly TRBD1 on 6 matching bases. CDR3 length equals 16 residues. Per germline, CDR1 SGHDN and CDR2 FVKESK. Between the trimmed V and J ends, which lost 1 base and 2 bases, there was a span of 12 bases. The CDR3, as DNA: TGTGCCAGCAGCCAAGCGGGCTCAGGGGCCTACAATGAGCAGTTCTTC. Translated, it gives CASSQAGSGAYNEQFF.

The table lists this clone with a count of one. The chain links TRBV18 to TRBJ2-3; no clear D gene. Germline lookup yields CDR1 KGHSH and CDR2 LQKENI. Trimming removed 2 bases at V and 2 bases at J, with 8 bases between. The CDR3 has 14 amino acids. The CDR3, as DNA: TGTGCCAGCTCACCAAACACCCTCACAGATACGCAGTATTTT. This sequence encodes CASSPNTLTDTQYF.

The rearrangement uses TRBV10-3 and TRBJ2-2, with TRBD2 matching 8 bases. This CDR3 region has 14 residues. Germline assignment: CDR1 ENHRY and CDR2 SYGVKD. V dropped 10 bases and J dropped 5; count of bases not matched to a gene: 9. CDR3 residues: CATAGREETGELFF. The CDR3 bases are TGTGCCACCGCCGGGCGGGAGGAAACCGGGGAGCTGTTTTTT.

The rearrangement uses TRBV2 and TRBJ2-7, with TRBD1 matching 10 bases. The CDR3 loop spans 14 amino acids. Per the germline V gene, CDR1 is SNHLY and CDR2 is FYNNEI. Trimming removed 5 bases from V and 6 bases from J; junction bases left unmatched: 7. CDR3 amino acids: CASSPGQGHFEQYF. The CDR3 nucleotides are TGTGCCAGCAGTCCGGGACAGGGGCACTTCGAGCAGTACTTC.

A single count supports this clone. The rearrangement joins TRBV5-1 to TRBJ2-7, with 7 bases lining up with TRBD1. CDR3 size: 14 residues. CDR1 is SGHRS, CDR2 YFSETQ, per germline. Trimming cost V 4 bases and J 0 bases; bases outside gene matches: 4. Here the CDR3 DNA reads TGCGCCAGCAGCGCCGACAGGGTCTCCTACGAGCAGTACTTC. Protein sequence: CASSADRVSYEQYF.

The gene calls are TRBV18 and TRBJ2-2; 10 bases agree with TRBD2. CDR3 length: 16 residues. Germline CDR1 KGHSH, CDR2 LQKENI. The ends lost 6 bases at V and 5 bases at J; junction bases unmatched: 9. CDR3 nucleotide sequence: TGTGCCAGCTCTCCAGAGGGACTAGCGTTGACCGGGGAGCTGTTTTTT. This translates into CASSPEGLALTGELFF.

The chain joins TRBV9 to TRBJ1-5; TRBD1 is a possible D gene (5 bases). CDR1 and CDR2 from the germline V gene are SGDLS and YYNGEE. Between the trimmed V and J ends, which lost 0 bases and 4 bases, there was a span of 11 bases. The CDR3 is made up of 15 amino acids. The CDR3 DNA reads TGTGCCAGCAGCGTAGTGGGCAGGGCAAATCAGCCCCAGCATTTT. It codes for CASSVVGRANQPQHF.

The chain has TRBV27 and TRBJ1-1; D gene unclear. V was cut by 4 bases and J by 4 bases, with 16 bases left in between. Germline V lookup: CDR1 MNHEY, CDR2 SMNVEV (reference sequence). This CDR3 has 15 amino acids. CDR3 protein: CASSSPNQVGTEAFF. The CDR3 DNA sequence: TGTGCCAGCAGTTCCCCCAATCAGGTGGGCACTGAAGCTTTCTTT.

CDR3 in amino acids: CASSEVGGTVDGYTF. In DNA form, the CDR3 reads TGTGCCAGCAGTGAAGTGGGAGGGACGGTCGATGGCTACACCTTC. The chain couples TRBV25-1 to TRBJ1-2; D is perhaps TRBD1 (5 bases). CDR1 and CDR2 (germline): MGHDK, SYGVNS. The CDR3 extends over 15 amino acids. Trimming took off 2 bases at V and 6 bases at J, with 16 bases between the two ends.

The chain joins TRBV19 to TRBJ1-2, with TRBD1 matching 11 bases. Looked up from germline, CDR1 is LNHDA and CDR2 is SQIVND (reference sequence). With 0 bases clipped from V and 8 bases from J, the junction kept 8 bases outside the gene matches. The CDR3 covers 16 residues. The CDR3 sequence is CASSIDDGQGAFGYTF. The CDR3 bases are TGTGCCAGTAGTATAGATGACGGACAGGGGGCTTTCGGCTACACCTTC.

V usage is TRBV2 and J usage is TRBJ1-5; D possibly corresponds to TRBD1 (5 bases). Germline CDR1 and CDR2: SNHLY and FYNNEI. Trimming removed 2 bases at V and 0 bases at J, with 14 bases between. This CDR3 contains 17 residues. The CDR3 region is CASSEKGMTYSNQPQHF. The CDR3 bases are TGTGCCAGCAGTGAAAAGGGGATGACATATAGCAATCAGCCCCAGCATTTT.

CDR3 DNA: TGTGCCAGCTCACCAGAGGGGGCGGCCCAGCATTTT. Encoded protein: CASSPEGAAQHF. The chain links TRBV18 to TRBJ1-5; 7 nucleotides agree with TRBD1. Unmatched junction bases numbered 3, after V lost 2 bases and J lost 11 bases. Germline V lookup: CDR1 KGHSH, CDR2 LQKENI. CDR3 size: 12 residues.

The V and J genes are TRBV30 and TRBJ1-1; D gene ambiguous. Deletions cut 0 bases from V and 4 bases from J, with 12 bases between. The CDR3 has 14 amino acids. Germline assignment: CDR1 GTSNPN and CDR2 SVGIG (reference sequence). CDR3 coding DNA: TGTGCCTGGAGTGTTCGCCCCCCTCTCACTGAAGCTTTCTTT. It encodes CAWSVRPPLTEAFF.

The V call is TRBV7-9, the J call TRBJ2-3, with 9 positions matching TRBD1. V shed 3 bases, J shed 1 base, and the junction held 8 bases outside the gene matches. The CDR3 has 17 amino acids. Germline V gene data show CDR1 as SEHNR and CDR2 as FQNEAQ (reference sequence). CDR3 nucleotides: TGTGCCAGCAGCTTTTCGACAGGGGGATCTGGCACAGATACGCAGTATTTT. It translates to CASSFSTGGSGTDTQYF.

This rearrangement joins TRBV7-3 to TRBJ2-1, with TRBD2 matching over 8 bases. This CDR3 is 15 amino acids long. The germline V gene encodes CDR1 SGHTA and CDR2 FQGTGA. With V trimmed by 5 bases and J by 4 bases, 7 bases remained unmatched. The CDR3 here is CASSDTSGFYNEQFF. In DNA form, the CDR3 reads TGTGCCAGCAGCGATACTAGCGGCTTTTACAATGAGCAGTTCTTC.

The chain recombines TRBV19 with TRBJ2-3; 9 nucleotides agree with TRBD1. The CDR3 is made up of 18 amino acids. Germline CDR1 and CDR2: LNHDA and SQIVND (reference sequence). Trimming at V came to 5 bases and at J to 0 bases, leaving 12 bases not matched to a gene. This chain's CDR3 is CASSSAPGQGPSTDTQYF. The CDR3, as DNA: TGTGCCAGTAGTTCAGCTCCGGGACAGGGACCTAGCACAGATACGCAGTATTTT.

The V gene is TRBV10-3, the J gene TRBJ2-5, with 8 bases aligning to TRBD1. The germline gives CDR1 ENHRY, CDR2 SYGVKD. The CDR3 has 16 residues. V lost 5 bases and J lost 4; bases outside the gene matches: 12. CDR3 sequence (DNA): TGTGCCATCAGTTGGACAGGGACCACGTCATCAGAGACCCAGTACTTC. Translating gives CAISWTGTTSSETQYF.

This rearrangement joins TRBV6-5 to TRBJ2-1, with TRBD2 as a possible D gene (6 bases). V was shortened by 6 bases and J by 4 bases, with 13 bases between the two germline ends. The CDR3 is 14 amino acids. Germline CDR1 is MNHEY and CDR2 is SVGAGI. The chain's CDR3 is CASSSGGGYNEQFF. The CDR3 nucleotides read TGTGCCAGCAGCTCCGGGGGAGGTTACAATGAGCAGTTCTTC.

This clone was picked up one time. J is TRBJ2-1 and V is TRBV6-5, with D possibly matching TRBD2 (7 bases). V was trimmed by 6 bases and J by 10 bases, leaving 19 bases between them. The V gene's germline CDR1 is MNHEY and CDR2 SVGAGI. The CDR3 runs to 14 residues. CDR3 nucleotide sequence: TGTGCCAGCAGAGTCCGAGGGGGGGCCCGGGAGCAGTTCTTC. It yields the protein CASRVRGGAREQFF.

The chain joins TRBV18 to TRBJ2-7; 8 bases fit TRBD1. This CDR3 comprises 13 residues. Trimming took 5 bases from V and 4 from J; bases not matched to a gene: 4. The germline V gene encodes CDR1 KGHSH and CDR2 LQKENI. CDR3 region: CASSEDREYEQYF. The CDR3 DNA reads as TGTGCCAGCTCAGAGGACAGGGAATACGAGCAGTACTTC.

This chain links TRBV6-6 with TRBJ2-7; the D is unclear. The ends were cut back, 0 bases at V and 2 bases at J, with 2 bases in the middle. The CDR3 has 12 residues. Germline values: CDR1 MNHNY, CDR2 SVGAGI (reference sequence). CDR3 sequence: CASSYSTYEQYF. The CDR3 nucleotides read TGTGCCAGCAGTTACTCGACCTACGAGCAGTACTTC.

Notes on this clone: The sample contains more than one DNA sequence encoding this CDR3. The V and J genes are TRBV6-5 and TRBJ2-7, with 10 bases that match TRBD2. Germline V gene sequence: CDR1 MNHEY, CDR2 SVGAGI. This CDR3 contains 16 residues. J was trimmed by 7 bases and V by 2 bases; bases with no gene match: 11. CDR3 sequence reads: CASSYGSSGGSYEQYF. CDR3 nucleotide sequence: TGTGCCAGCAGTTACGGCAGTAGCGGGGGGAGCTATGAGCAGTACTTC.